The rows below give T cell receptor beta chains drawn from one sample of a study of blood T cells in healthy people across ages. One entry per CDR3 protein results from TCRdb running MiXCR on the 5' RACE reads. The table lists about 800,000 distinct CDR3 sequences, about 42% of them singletons. Sequences were obtained from blood. The receptors here all came from a man aged 80 or over in good health. The CDR3 runs from the conserved cysteine through the conserved F or W. A D gene is named only where the DNA matches it firmly. Size is omitted from some rows. Given values are once, few, many or a class for expanded clones.

J gene | D gene | clone size | V gene | CDR3 length | CDR3 DNA | CDR3 protein
TRBJ2-7 | NA | NA | TRBV28 | 17 | TGTGCCAGCAGTTTGGGGACCACAGGCACCCTACTCTACGAGCAGTACTTC | CASSLGTTGTLLYEQYF
TRBJ2-7 | TRBD2 | NA | TRBV6-2/TRBV6-3 | 16 | TGTGCCGGCAGTACCTGGACTAGCGGGAAATCCTACGAGCAGTACTTC | CAGSTWTSGKSYEQYF
TRBJ2-5 | NA | many | TRBV10-3 | 15 | TGTGCCATCAGTGAGTCGTCCCAGGGAGGAGAGACCCAGTACTTC | CAISESSQGGETQYF
TRBJ2-5 | NA | NA | TRBV6-6 | 15 | TGTGCCAGCAGTACAGATTATCGAGGACAAGAGACCCAGTACTTC | CASSTDYRGQETQYF
TRBJ2-3 | NA | once | TRBV6-2/TRBV6-3 | 13 | TGTGCCTGCACTCGGAGAGTCACAGATACGCAGTATTTT | CACTRRVTDTQYF
TRBJ2-7 | NA | NA | TRBV6-2/TRBV6-3 | 14 | TGTGCCAGCAGTTACCCGGTGGGCACCTACGAGCAGTACTTC | CASSYPVGTYEQYF
TRBJ2-7 | TRBD2 | NA | TRBV5-6 | 15 | TGTGCCAGCAGCTTGATAGCTAGCGGGAACTACGAGCAGTACTTC | CASSLIASGNYEQYF
TRBJ2-3 | NA | NA | TRBV7-2 | 14 | TGTGCCAGCACCGTAGCGGAGAGTACAGATACGCAGTATTTT | CASTVAESTDTQYF
TRBJ2-7 | TRBD1 | NA | TRBV7-9 | 15 | TGTGCCAGCAGCGTAGACAGGGCGGTCGGCTACGAGCAGTACTTC | CASSVDRAVGYEQYF
TRBJ2-3 | NA | many | TRBV12-3/TRBV12-4 | 14 | TGTGCCAGCAGTTTAACCCGGGACACAGATACGCAGTATTTT | CASSLTRDTDTQYF